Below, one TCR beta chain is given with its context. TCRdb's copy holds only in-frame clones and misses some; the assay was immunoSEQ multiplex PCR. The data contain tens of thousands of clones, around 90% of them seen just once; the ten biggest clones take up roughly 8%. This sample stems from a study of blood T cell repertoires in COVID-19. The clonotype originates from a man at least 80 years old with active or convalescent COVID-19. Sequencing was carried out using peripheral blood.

The CDR3 region is CASSLEGRSTDTQYF. DNA for the CDR3: TGCGCCAGCAGCTTGGAAGGGAGAAGCACAGATACGCAGTATTTT. The rearrangement uses TRBV5-1 and TRBJ2-3, with D perhaps TRBD2 (5 bases). Germline V gene data show CDR1 as SGHRS and CDR2 as YFSETQ. The CDR3 length is 15 residues. Between the trimmed V and J ends, which lost 0 bases and 0 bases, there was a span of 8 bases.